Ten or more counts support the clone carrying this T cell receptor beta chain. Its antigen is undetermined. The ends were cut back, 3 bases at V and 0 bases at J, with 6 bases in the middle. CDR3 length: 15 residues. CDR1 and CDR2 from the germline V gene are SGHAT and FQNNGV. These data originate in a study of neurological immune-mediated disorders. Points from the study as a whole: Across subjects, no CDR3 amino acid sequence appeared in expanded clones of more than one subject, a finding that suggested private repertoires in all groups. The multiple sclerosis repertoire cluster had no clinical or MRI feature associated with it.

Time point described: longitudinal time-point 2. Each TCR transcript was tagged with a 10-nucleotide random UMI during 5'RACE. From 15-18 subjects, over 160 million TCR-beta sequences were obtained in each sequencing run. TCRdb called the 5' RACE reads again in MiXCR, with one record for every CDR3 protein. Among approximately 80,000 distinct CDR3 sequences listed, over 4.5% were seen once. Source material: PBMCs. The TCR comes from a woman in her sixties or seventies with multiple sclerosis. This rearrangement joins TRBV11-2 to TRBJ1-6; D not resolved. For the CDR3, the DNA is TGTGCCAGCAGCTTCGGGAGCTCCTATAATTCACCCCTCCACTTT. As protein: CASSFGSSYNSPLHF.